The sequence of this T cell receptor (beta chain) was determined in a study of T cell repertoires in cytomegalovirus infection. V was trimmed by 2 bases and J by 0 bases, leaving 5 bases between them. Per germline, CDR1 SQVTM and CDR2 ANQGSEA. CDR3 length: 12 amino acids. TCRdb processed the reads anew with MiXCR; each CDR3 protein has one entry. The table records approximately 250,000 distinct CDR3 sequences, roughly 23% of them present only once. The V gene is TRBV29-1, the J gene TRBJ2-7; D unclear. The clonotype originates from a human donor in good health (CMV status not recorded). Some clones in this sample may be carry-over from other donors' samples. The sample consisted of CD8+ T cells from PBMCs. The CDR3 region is CSVETSSYEQYF. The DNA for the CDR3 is TGCAGCGTTGAAACCTCCTCCTACGAGCAGTACTTC.